The next 18 T cell receptor beta chains were all read from a single sample in a study of blood T cells in healthy people across ages. Then a second PCR, running roughly 6 to 12 cycles, was carried out with a sample-barcoded 5' primer and a J-beta primer mix. TCRdb reprocessed the 5' RACE reads via MiXCR and lists one record per CDR3 protein. The repertoire holds hundreds of thousands of distinct CDR3 sequences, with 40% to 50% as singletons. Sample: blood. The receptors were sampled from a man between 60 and 75 years old in good health.

This clonotype was detected only once. The chain is built from TRBV9 and TRBJ1-2; possible D gene TRBD1, 6 bases. Germline CDR1 reads SGDLS; CDR2 reads YYNGEE. V was shortened by 0 bases and J by 0 bases, with 12 bases between the two germline ends. The CDR3 spans 16 residues. The CDR3 nucleotides are TGTGCCAGCAGCGTAGAGGACAGAAAAACTAACTATGGCTACACCTTC. Its translation: CASSVEDRKTNYGYTF.

The gene calls are TRBV5-1 and TRBJ2-3; D possibly corresponds to TRBD1 (8 bases). With 4 bases removed from V and 9 bases from J, the gap between germline ends came to 15 bases. The CDR3 spans 13 residues. Germline V lookup: CDR1 SGHRS, CDR2 YFSETQ. The CDR3 is CASSVEQGGTQYF. In DNA, the CDR3 is TGCGCCAGCAGCGTGGAACAGGGGGGGACGCAGTATTTT.

The chain couples TRBV6-5 to TRBJ1-2; no firm D call. The V gene's germline CDR1 is MNHEY and CDR2 SVGAGI. V lost 2 bases and J 0 bases, leaving 10 bases between the germline ends. The CDR3 covers 15 residues. The CDR3 region has the DNA TGTGCCAGCAGTTACACGGGGAGTACTAACTATGGCTACACCTTC. Protein sequence: CASSYTGSTNYGYTF.

The chain recombines TRBV7-2 with TRBJ2-5; D might be TRBD1 or TRBD2, each matching 5 bases. From germline, CDR1 is SGHTA and CDR2 FQGNSA. This CDR3 comprises 17 residues. V was cut by 0 bases and J by 5 bases, with 19 bases left in between. The CDR3 spells CASSLATGTLPRETQYF. The CDR3 DNA follows: TGTGCCAGCAGCTTAGCAACCGGGACCCTGCCCCGGGAGACCCAGTACTTC. Full variable domain (rest looked up from reference TRBV7-2 and TRBJ2-5): GAGVSQSPSNKVTEKGKDVELRCDPISGHTALYWYRQSLGQGLEFLIYFQGNSAPDKSGLPSDRFSAERTGGSVSTLTIQRTQQEDSAVYLCASSLATGTLPRETQYFGPGTRLLVL.

V usage is TRBV7-4 and J usage is TRBJ2-7; D is ambiguous. V dropped 1 base and J dropped 6 bases, with 19 bases sitting between them. The V gene's germline CDR1 is SGHVT and CDR2 SQSDAQ. This CDR3 is 16 amino acids long. The CDR3: CASSLGLTPALREQYF. The CDR3, as DNA: TGTGCCAGCAGCTTAGGATTGACACCTGCTCTACGCGAGCAGTACTTC. The entire variable domain, with the rest obtained from reference TRBV7-4 and TRBJ2-7, is as follows: GAGVSQSPRYKVAKRGRDVALRCDSISGHVTLYWYRQTLGQGSEVLTYSQSDAQRDKSGRPSGRFSAERPERSVSTLKIQRTEQGDSAVYLCASSLGLTPALREQYFGPGTRLTVT.

This clonotype was picked up one time. CDR3 loop: CASSLAHETQYF. As DNA, the CDR3 is TGTGCCAGCAGCTTAGCTCATGAGACCCAGTACTTC. V usage is TRBV7-2 and J usage is TRBJ2-5, with unresolved D. CDR3 length equals 12 residues. The germline V gene has CDR1 SGHTA and CDR2 FQGNSA. Trimming took off 0 bases at V and 5 bases at J, with 4 bases between the two ends.

The chain combines TRBV2 with TRBJ2-7, with D unclear. Trimming cost V 0 bases and J 0 bases, with 9 bases left between them. Germline loops: CDR1 SNHLY, CDR2 FYNNEI. This CDR3 is built from 15 residues. This CDR3 reads CASSEAGHISYEQYF. DNA for the CDR3: TGTGCCAGCAGTGAAGCCGGTCACATCTCCTACGAGCAGTACTTC.

This chain connects TRBV11-2 to TRBJ2-7; TRBD2 agrees at 8 bases. The DNA end is more similar to TRBJ2-5, so the J call may be wrong. The CDR3 totals 15 residues. CDR1 and CDR2 (germline): SGHAT, FQNNGV. CDR3 loop: CASSTIAGNQETQYF. CDR3 nucleotide sequence: TGTGCCAGCAGCACGATAGCGGGGAACCAAGAGACCCAGTACTTC.

The V call is TRBV5-1, the J call TRBJ2-2; possible D gene TRBD2, 5 bases. The ends were cut back, 3 bases at V and 2 bases at J, with 11 bases in the middle. There are 15 residues in the CDR3. The germline V gene encodes CDR1 SGHRS and CDR2 YFSETQ. The CDR3 region has the DNA TGCGCCAGCAGCTGGCCTGAGGGAAACACCGGGGAGCTGTTTTTT. Translated, it gives CASSWPEGNTGELFF.

About this clonotype: An end of the junction differs from the germline gene, which may be a read error. The chain recombines TRBV4-3 with TRBJ1-6; D unclear. The CDR3 totals 16 residues. Germline-derived CDR1 and CDR2 are LGHNA and YSLEER. Here the CDR3 reads CASSHERPAYDSPLHF. The CDR3 DNA reads TGCGCCAGCAGCCACGAAAGGCCTGCCTATGATTCACCCCTCCACTTT.

This chain links TRBV2 with TRBJ1-5, with 7 bases fitting TRBD1. The CDR3 totals 15 residues. Per the germline V gene, CDR1 is SNHLY and CDR2 is FYNNEI. V shed 5 bases, J shed 6 bases, and the junction held 10 bases outside the gene matches. The CDR3, as DNA: TGTGCCAGCAGTCCGCAGACAGGGTTCGGTCAGCCCCAGCATTTT. It specifies CASSPQTGFGQPQHF.

The chain employs TRBV19 and TRBJ2-5, with D uncertain. The CDR3 totals 14 residues. CDR1 and CDR2 from the germline V gene are LNHDA and SQIVND (reference sequence). V was pared by 3 bases and J by 5 bases, with 13 bases between. CDR3 bases: TGTGCCAGTAGTATTAAAGCTTGGCATGAGACCCAGTACTTC. Translation gives CASSIKAWHETQYF.

The J gene is TRBJ2-5, the V gene TRBV14; no definite D call. V lost 5 bases, J lost 5 bases, and 9 bases lay in between. The germline V gene encodes CDR1 SGHDN and CDR2 FVKESK. The CDR3 loop spans 12 amino acids. Here the CDR3 reads CASSTAWETQYF. The CDR3, as DNA: TGTGCCAGCAGCACGGCCTGGGAGACCCAGTACTTC.

A word on this clonotype: The junction shows a germline mismatch at one end, possibly a read error. V gene TRBV18 combines with J gene TRBJ2-7; no definite D call. Germline values: CDR1 KGHSH, CDR2 LQKENI. The CDR3 totals 14 residues. The CDR3 nucleotides are TGTGCCAGCTCATCACCGGCTGACTCCTACGAGCAGTACTTC. This translates into CASSSPADSYEQYF.

The rearrangement links TRBV11-2 to TRBJ2-5, with a tentative D call TRBD1 (7 bases). The end of the DNA is better explained by TRBJ2-7, so the J call may be wrong. The CDR3 has 14 residues. CDR1 and CDR2 from the germline V gene are SGHAT and FQNNGV. The CDR3: CASTRQGGNYEQYF. The CDR3 DNA reads as TGTGCCAGCACCCGACAGGGAGGAAACTACGAGCAGTACTTC.

This chain links TRBV7-8 with TRBJ2-7; D is unclear. In germline, CDR1 is SGHVS, CDR2 FQNEAQ. Trimming left V 7 bases short and J 0 bases short, with 13 bases between. The CDR3 runs 14 residues. The CDR3 nucleotides read TGTGCCAGCACCTTTGGGCGCACCTCCTACGAGCAGTACTTC. This codes for CASTFGRTSYEQYF.

This clonotype was observed a handful of times. V gene TRBV6-1 combines with J gene TRBJ2-2; D may be TRBD2 (6 bases). V was clipped by 7 bases and J by 0 bases, with 9 bases between them. CDR1 is MNHNS and CDR2 is SASEGT in the germline V gene. CDR3 length equals 14 residues. This CDR3 reads CASNRDSNTGELFF. In DNA, the CDR3 is TGTGCCAGCAACCGGGACTCGAACACCGGGGAGCTGTTTTTT.

The chain carries TRBV6-1 and TRBJ2-2; 7 bases are a match to TRBD1. The germline gives CDR1 MNHNS, CDR2 SASEGT. The CDR3 extends over 17 amino acids. The ends lost 4 bases at V and 1 base at J; junction bases unmatched: 9. Here the CDR3 DNA reads TGTGCCAGCAGTGGACGGACAGGAGGTGGGAACACCGGGGAGCTGTTTTTT. Its protein product is CASSGRTGGGNTGELFF.